This TCR beta chain was recovered during a study of cytomegalovirus exposure and HLA in healthy donors. The germline V gene encodes CDR1 SNHLY and CDR2 FYNNEI. The CDR3 spans 12 residues. V gave up 6 bases and J gave up 6 bases, with 12 bases separating them. Both 60 Vbeta primers and 13 Jbeta primers went into the PCR. Assay used: immunoSEQ multiplex PCR; TCRdb lists only in-frame clones, some missing. Among 100,000 to 150,000 clones, roughly 80% were seen once, and the ten largest hold 7% to 9.5%. Sequencing used PBMCs. The TCR originated in a young man in good health and CMV-seropositive. The chain employs TRBV2 and TRBJ2-7, with D possibly TRBD1 on 6 matching bases. The CDR3 coding sequence is TGTGCCAGCAGCTACAGGGAGAGCGAGCAGTACTTC. This codes for CASSYRESEQYF.